This TCR beta chain was found in a study of shared clonotypes between healthy human individuals. This CDR3 has 12 residues. V dropped 8 bases and J dropped 4 bases, with 11 bases sitting between them. Germline V gives CDR1 LNHDA, CDR2 SQIVND (reference sequence). There were only Caucasian adults among the donors, and all lived in Nashville, Tennessee. Using immunoSEQ multiplex PCR, the repertoire was profiled, and TCRdb retains in-frame clones only, with some absent. The table includes about 230,000 clones, 50% to 75% detected once. This clone has at least ten counts. The source material was memory CD4+ T cells sorted from blood. This sample's subset: CD45RA-negative fraction. The receptor comes from a young man in good health. The chain employs TRBV19 and TRBJ1-1; D is unclear. The CDR3 DNA reads as TGTGCCAGTTCGACTTGGAGCACTGAAGCTTTCTTT. Its translation: CASSTWSTEAFF.